This T cell receptor (beta chain) was profiled in a study of brain T cells in children with intractable seizures. The sample's time point: blood from clinic visit 5 months post-surgery; TSC patient then seizure free. Surgery cases with the highest brain T cell transcript signatures were chosen for sequencing. V was clipped by 1 base and J by 5 bases, with 19 bases between them. This CDR3 has 18 residues. CDR1 is SGHKS, CDR2 YYEKEE, per germline (reference sequence). This table comes from immunoSEQ multiplex PCR, and its TCRdb copy is limited to in-frame clones, with some not included. Of about 340,000 clones in the sample, 93% were seen once.

The clonotype originates from a boy in the first two years of life with tuberous sclerosis and intractable seizures. The V call is TRBV5-5, the J call TRBJ1-6, with a weak D call TRBD1 (5 bases). Sequenced here: peripheral blood, sampled 5 to 6 months after surgery. The CDR3: CASSLKGTEHYDNSPLHF. The CDR3 DNA follows: TGTGCCAGCAGCTTGAAGGGGACTGAGCATTACGATAATTCACCCCTCCACTTT.